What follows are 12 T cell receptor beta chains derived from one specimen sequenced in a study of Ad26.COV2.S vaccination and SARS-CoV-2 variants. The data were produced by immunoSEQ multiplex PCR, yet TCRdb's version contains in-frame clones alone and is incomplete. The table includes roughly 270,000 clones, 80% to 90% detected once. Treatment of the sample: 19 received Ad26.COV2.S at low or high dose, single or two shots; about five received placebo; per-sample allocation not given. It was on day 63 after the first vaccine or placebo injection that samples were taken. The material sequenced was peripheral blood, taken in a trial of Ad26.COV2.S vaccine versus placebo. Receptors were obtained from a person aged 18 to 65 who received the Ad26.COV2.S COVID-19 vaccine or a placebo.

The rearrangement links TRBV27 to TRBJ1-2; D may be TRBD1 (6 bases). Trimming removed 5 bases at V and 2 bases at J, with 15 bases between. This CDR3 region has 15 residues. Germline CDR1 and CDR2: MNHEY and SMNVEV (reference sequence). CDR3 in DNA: TGTGCCAGCAGTCCACAGGGACTCGGGAACTATGGCTACACCTTC. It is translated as CASSPQGLGNYGYTF.

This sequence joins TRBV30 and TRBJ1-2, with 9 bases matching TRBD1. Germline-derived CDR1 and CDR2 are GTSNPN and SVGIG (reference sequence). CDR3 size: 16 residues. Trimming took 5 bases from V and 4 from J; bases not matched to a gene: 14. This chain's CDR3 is CAWLGWRDRAAYGYTF. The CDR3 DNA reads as TGTGCCTGGTTGGGTTGGCGGGACAGGGCGGCCTATGGCTACACCTTC.

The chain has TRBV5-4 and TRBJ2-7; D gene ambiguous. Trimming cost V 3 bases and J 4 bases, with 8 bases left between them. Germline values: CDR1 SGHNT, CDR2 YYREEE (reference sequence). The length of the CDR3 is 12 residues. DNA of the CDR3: TGTGCCAGCAGCTCGTCTGGGTACGAGCAGTACTTC. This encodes CASSSSGYEQYF.

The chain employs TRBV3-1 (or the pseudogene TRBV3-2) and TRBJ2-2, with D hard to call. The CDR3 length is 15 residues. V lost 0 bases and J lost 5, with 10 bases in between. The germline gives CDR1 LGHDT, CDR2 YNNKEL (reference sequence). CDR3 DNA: TGTGCCAGCAGCCAAGAGCGATGGGAAACCGGGGAGCTGTTTTTT. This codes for CASSQERWETGELFF.

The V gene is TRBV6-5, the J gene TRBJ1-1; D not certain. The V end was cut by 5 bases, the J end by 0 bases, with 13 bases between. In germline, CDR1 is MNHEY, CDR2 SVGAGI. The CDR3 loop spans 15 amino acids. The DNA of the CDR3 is TGTGCCAGCAGTCAATCCGGACGGTTGAACACTGAAGCTTTCTTT. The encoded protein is CASSQSGRLNTEAFF.

CDR3 sequence (DNA): TGTGCCAGCTCTGCTCACAGGGACGATACGCAGTATTTT. This encodes CASSAHRDDTQYF. The rearrangement joins TRBV18 to TRBJ2-3; D is perhaps TRBD1 (6 bases). Germline values: CDR1 KGHSH, CDR2 LQKENI. V was pared by 6 bases and J by 6 bases, with 13 bases between. CDR3 length equals 13 residues. Full variable domain (rest looked up from reference TRBV18 and TRBJ2-3): NAGVMQNPRHLVRRRGQEARLRCSPMKGHSHVYWYRQLPEEGLKFMVYLQKENIIDESGMPKERFSAEFPKEGPSILRIQQVVRGDSAAYFCASSAHRDDTQYFGPGTRLTVL.

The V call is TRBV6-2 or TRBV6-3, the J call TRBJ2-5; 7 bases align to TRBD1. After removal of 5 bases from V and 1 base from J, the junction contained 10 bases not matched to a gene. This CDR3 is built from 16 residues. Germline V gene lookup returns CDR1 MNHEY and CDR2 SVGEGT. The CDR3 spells CASSDEDRRRQETQYF. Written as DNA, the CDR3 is TGTGCCAGCAGTGACGAGGACAGGAGACGCCAAGAGACCCAGTACTTC.

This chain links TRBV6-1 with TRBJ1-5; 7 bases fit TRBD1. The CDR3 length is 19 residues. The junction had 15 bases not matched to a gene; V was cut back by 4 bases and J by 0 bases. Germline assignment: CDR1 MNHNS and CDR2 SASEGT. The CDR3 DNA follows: TGTGCCAGCAGTGTTCGGAGAAGCGGGACAGCACTTAGCAATCAGCCCCAGCATTTT. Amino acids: CASSVRRSGTALSNQPQHF.

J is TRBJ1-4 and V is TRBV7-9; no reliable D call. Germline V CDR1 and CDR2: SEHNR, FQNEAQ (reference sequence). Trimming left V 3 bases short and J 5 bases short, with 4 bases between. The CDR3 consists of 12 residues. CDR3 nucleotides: TGTGCCAGCAGCTTGGCGAATGAAAAACTGTTTTTT. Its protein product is CASSLANEKLFF.

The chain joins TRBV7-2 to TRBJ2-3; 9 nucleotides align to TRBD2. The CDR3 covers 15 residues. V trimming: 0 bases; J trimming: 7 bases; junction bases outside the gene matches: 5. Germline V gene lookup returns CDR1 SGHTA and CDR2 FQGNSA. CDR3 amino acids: CASSLAGSGRNTQYF. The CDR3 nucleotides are TGTGCCAGCAGCTTAGCAGGTAGCGGGAGAAATACGCAGTATTTT.

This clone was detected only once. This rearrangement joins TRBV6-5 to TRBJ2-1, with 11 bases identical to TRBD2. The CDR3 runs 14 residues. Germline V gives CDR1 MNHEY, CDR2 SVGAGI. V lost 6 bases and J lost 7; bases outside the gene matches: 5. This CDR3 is CASSRLAGRNEQFF. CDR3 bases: TGTGCCAGCAGCCGACTAGCGGGGCGGAATGAGCAGTTCTTC.

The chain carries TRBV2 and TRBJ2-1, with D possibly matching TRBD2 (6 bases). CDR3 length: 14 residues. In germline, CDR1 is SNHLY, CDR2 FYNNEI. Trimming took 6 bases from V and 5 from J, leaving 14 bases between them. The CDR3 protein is CASSREATDNEQFF. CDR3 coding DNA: TGTGCCAGCAGCAGGGAGGCTACAGACAATGAGCAGTTCTTC.